Presented here are 5 T cell receptor beta chains from one specimen sequenced in a study of blood T cells in healthy people across ages. The use of a sample-barcoded 5' primer and a J-beta primer mix characterized a second PCR of about 6 to 11 cycles. Each CDR3 protein is one row after TCRdb ran MiXCR on the 5' RACE reads. This table holds about 730,000 distinct CDR3 sequences, 40% to 45% found once. The sample consisted of blood. The receptor source for this set is a woman aged 60-75 years in good health.

The genes are TRBV9 and TRBJ2-6; D is possibly TRBD1 (5 bases). This CDR3 comprises 15 residues. Trimming stripped 1 base from V and 2 bases from J, with 7 bases between. Germline V gives CDR1 SGDLS, CDR2 YYNGEE. The CDR3: CASSVMTAGANVLTF. CDR3 coding DNA: TGTGCCAGCAGCGTAATGACAGCTGGGGCCAACGTCCTGACTTTC. The full variable domain, its missing parts supplied by reference TRBV9 and TRBJ2-6, is DSGVTQTPKHLITATGQRVTLRCSPRSGDLSVYWYQQSLDQGLQFLIQYYNGEERAKGNILERFSAQQFPDLHSELNLSSLELGDSALYFCASSVMTAGANVLTFGAGSRLTVL.

To note about this clonotype: The junction shows a germline mismatch at one end, possibly a read error. The genes are TRBV2 and TRBJ1-6; D perhaps matches TRBD1 (5 bases). Per germline, CDR1 SNHLY and CDR2 FYNNEI. This CDR3 is 15 amino acids long. The CDR3 bases are TGTGCCAGCAGACCCACAGGATTAGGGAATTCACCCCCCCACTTT. Residues: CASRPTGLGNSPPHF.

This clonotype was recorded a few times. The V and J genes are TRBV20-1 and TRBJ2-3; 9 bases match TRBD1. This CDR3 contains 16 residues. The germline V gene has CDR1 DFQATT and CDR2 SNEGSKA (reference sequence). Losses at the gene ends were 0 bases for V and 0 bases for J; bases not matched to a gene: 4. The CDR3 DNA reads TGCAGTGCTAGAGAAACCGGGACAGGGAGCACAGATACGCAGTATTTT. Encoded protein: CSARETGTGSTDTQYF.

This clonotype occurred once. CDR3 region: CASSFGGALATGYTF. The CDR3 DNA reads TGTGCCAGCAGCTTTGGGGGGGCGCTGGCTACTGGCTACACCTTC. The V gene is TRBV7-2, the J gene TRBJ1-2, with a weak D call TRBD1 (6 bases). V gave up 3 bases and J gave up 7 bases, with 18 bases separating them. The germline V gene has CDR1 SGHTA and CDR2 FQGNSA. CDR3 length equals 15 residues.

In regard to this clonotype: Given a much more abundant clone one base away, this may be a read error. The CDR3 nucleotides read TGTGCCAGCAGCTGGACTAGCGGGAGGAATGAGCAGTTATTC. This translates into CASSWTSGRNEQLF. The chain uses TRBV7-9 and TRBJ2-1; TRBD2 matches at 14 bases. Germline V gene sequence: CDR1 SEHNR, CDR2 FQNEAQ (reference sequence). The CDR3 spans 14 residues.